This T cell receptor (beta chain) originates from a study of shared clonotypes between healthy human individuals (dated by TCRdb to 2018 to 2020). In the study overall: A couple of women and a few men aged 18 to 49 years were included in the cohort. Per donor, three plates each were used for CD4 naive and CD4 memory, two for CD8 naive, and one for CD8 memory. To estimate repertoire size and how much clonotype sharing occurs between individuals, the study deeply sequenced the blood TCR repertoires of several healthy adults. To increase sequencing depth and limit assay-specific biases, different laboratories used diverse techniques to prepare libraries and sequence TCR repertoires. Between about 0.8 and 9 billion PBMCs per donor were obtained by leukapheresis. Study-wide conclusions, independent of this receptor: Sampling was limited to blood, and TCR repertoires in tissue likely differ from TCR repertoires in blood. Naive subsets generally had larger estimated clonotype richness than memory subsets did. Across a few donors, approximately 5% of naive CD4, 3% to 3.5% of naive CD8, approximately 2.5% of memory CD4, and roughly 0.41% of memory CD8 clonotypes were shared. Pairwise subsampling indicated that sequencing depth was expected to affect the degree of clonotype sharing among donors. Even with the large sequencing depth, rarefaction of the sorted-subset datasets indicated that sequencing was incomplete. The genetic and exposure-history diversity represented was limited by the small number of donors. Clonotypes shared by all four sorted-subset donors showed higher generation probabilities than non-shared clonotypes.

Healthy HIV-negative adults with no recently reported acute infections or vaccinations were included as donors. Every donor was a Caucasian adult residing in Nashville, Tennessee, USA. CD4+ T cells were enriched by magnetic negative selection, after which naive cells were positively selected on CD45RA and the negative fraction was taken as the memory subset. Blood was collected by leukapheresis, and PBMCs were isolated by Ficoll-Histopaque density gradient centrifugation and then cryopreserved in liquid nitrogen vapor phase. Purity and quantity of every magnetically sorted T cell population were checked by analytical flow cytometry. Genomic DNA was isolated from every sorted fraction and measured by UV absorbance on a Nanodrop 2000c. Concerning this clone: Its antigen target is currently unknown. No much larger clonotype is one base removed from it; base qualities were not supplied.

Using the deep immunoSEQ assay, multiplex PCR amplified TCR CDR3 regions from genomic DNA. Extracted genomic DNA from each cell subset was spread evenly across all wells of several immunoSEQ 96-well plates, with each plate serving as a replicate. Each replicate PCR for sorted subsets received about 180 ng genomic DNA, equal to roughly 29,000 T cell genomes. The purified libraries were quantified using a Qubit 3.0 fluorometer, sized with a Bioanalyzer 2100, and then quantified again using the KAPA Library Quantification kit. Every immunoSEQ 96-well plate was sequenced on a separate single-read 150-cycle Illumina NextSeq 550 flow cell. Per the source publication's procedure: Because the immunoSEQ output included only junctional sequences and no quality scores, the filtering could not be the same as the filtering used for full-length reads. To assign V/J genes and CDR3, sequences were annotated against IMGT germline references using PyIR, a Python wrapper for IgBLAST v1.9. Any read was removed if the V/J assignment was weak (E-value above 1e-6), the CDR3 was missing, or the read contained stop codons, out-of-frame junctions, or ambiguous translated residues. V3J clonotypes were defined as sequences sharing the same inferred V gene, J gene, and CDR3 amino acid sequence. The percentage overlap between two repertoires was calculated by dividing the number of shared unique clonotypes by the size of the smaller repertoire. Richness of each repertoire was evaluated using RTK rarefaction, the Chao1 estimator, and Recon v2.1 estimates of unobserved clonotypes. Generation probabilities were computed with OLGA for all TCRbeta clonotypes obtained by the gDNA method from a few donors. Sourced from immuneACCESS, this table was stored by TCRdb with only in-frame sequences that have V and J called. A share of the clones is absent; for the studies checked, an unresolved V gene accounts for under half, and the remainder has no known explanation. The V and J calls and clone size are taken from that table; D and trimming were inferred from the DNA. The sample contains roughly 1,500,000 clones, approximately 98.5% of them found a single time. The biggest ten clones account for approximately 0.4% of the sample.

The source material was naive CD4+ T cells sorted from blood. The cell subset or site label of this sample denotes: CD45RA+ positively selected. The sequence came from a man aged 30-40 years in good health.

The CDR3 region has the sequence CASSSRRAEQFF. The nucleotide sequence is TGTGCCAGCTCATCCAGACGGGCTGAGCAGTTCTTC. The sequence links TRBV18 to TRBJ2-1, with the D gene not clear enough to name. The germline V gene supplies CDR1 KGHSH and CDR2 LQKENI. V is reduced by 5 bases and J by 9 bases, leaving a spacing of 11 bases between them. The CDR3 sequence holds 12 residues, the cysteine and phenylalanine included. Of the read, only the CDR3 DNA is kept; its 36 bases are in frame from base 1.